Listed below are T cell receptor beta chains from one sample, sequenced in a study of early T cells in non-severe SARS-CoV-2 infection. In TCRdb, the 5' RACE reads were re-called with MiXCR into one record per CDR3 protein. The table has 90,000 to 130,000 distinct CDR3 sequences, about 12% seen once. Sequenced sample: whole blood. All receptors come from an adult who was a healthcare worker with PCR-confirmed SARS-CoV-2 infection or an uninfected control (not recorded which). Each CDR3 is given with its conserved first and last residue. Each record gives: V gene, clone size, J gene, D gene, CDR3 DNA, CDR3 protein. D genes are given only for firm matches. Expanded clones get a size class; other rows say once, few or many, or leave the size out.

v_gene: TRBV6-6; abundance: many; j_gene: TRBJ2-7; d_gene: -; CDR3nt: TGTGCCAGCAGTTCGACAGCTTACGAGCAGTACTTC; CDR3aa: CASSSTAYEQYF
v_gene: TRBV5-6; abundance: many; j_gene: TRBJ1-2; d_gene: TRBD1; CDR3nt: TGTGCCAGCAGCTCGTGGACAGGGGGCGCATCTGGCTACACCTTC; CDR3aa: CASSSWTGGASGYTF
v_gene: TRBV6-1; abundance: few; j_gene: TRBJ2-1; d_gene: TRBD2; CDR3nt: TGTGCCAGCAGCTCTAGCGGGGTATCCTACAATGAGCAGTTCTTC; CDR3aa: CASSSSGVSYNEQFF
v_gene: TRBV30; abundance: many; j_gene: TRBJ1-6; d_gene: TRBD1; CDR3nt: TGTGCCTGGAGGTGGGGGACAGGTTATAATTCACCCCTCCATTTT; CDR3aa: CAWRWGTGYNSPLHF
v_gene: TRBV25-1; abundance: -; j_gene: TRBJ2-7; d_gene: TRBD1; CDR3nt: TGTGCCAGCAGTGGGACAGGGGGGCCCTACTACGAGCAGTACTTC; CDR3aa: CASSGTGGPYYEQYF
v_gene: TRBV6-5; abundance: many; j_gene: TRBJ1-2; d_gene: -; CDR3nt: TGTGCCAGCAGTCCCGACGGAGGGTCCTTCAACTATGGCTACACCTTC; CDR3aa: CASSPDGGSFNYGYTF
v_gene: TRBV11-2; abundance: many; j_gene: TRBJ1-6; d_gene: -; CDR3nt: TGTGCCAGCAGCTTAGGAGGACAGCGTGGTTCACCCCTCCACTTT; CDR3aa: CASSLGGQRGSPLHF
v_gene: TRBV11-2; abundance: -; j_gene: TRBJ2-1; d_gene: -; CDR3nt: TGTGCCAGCAACCCCGGGACGACCAATGAGCAGTTCTTC; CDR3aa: CASNPGTTNEQFF
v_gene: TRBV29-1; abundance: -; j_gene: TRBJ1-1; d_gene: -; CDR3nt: TGCAGCGTTGAGAACGGAGGGGCTGAAGCTTTCTTT; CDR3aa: CSVENGGAEAFF
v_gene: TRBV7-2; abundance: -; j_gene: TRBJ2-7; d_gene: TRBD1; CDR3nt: TGTGCCAGCAGCTTAGGGTTTGGGACAGGGTCCGTCGAGCAGTACTTC; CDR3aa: CASSLGFGTGSVEQYF
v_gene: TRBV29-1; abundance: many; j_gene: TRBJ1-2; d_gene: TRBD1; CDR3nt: TGCAGCGTTGAATTGGAGGGGGCCTCCTATGGCTACACCTTC; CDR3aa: CSVELEGASYGYTF
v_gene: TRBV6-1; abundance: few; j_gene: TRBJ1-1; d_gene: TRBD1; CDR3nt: TGTGCCAGCAGGGACAGGGGGCTACACACTGAAGCTTTCTTT; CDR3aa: CASRDRGLHTEAFF
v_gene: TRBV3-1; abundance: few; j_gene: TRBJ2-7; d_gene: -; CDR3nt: TGTGCCAGCAGCCCCCTGGTGGGGGTTCCCTACGAGCAGTACTTC; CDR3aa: CASSPLVGVPYEQYF
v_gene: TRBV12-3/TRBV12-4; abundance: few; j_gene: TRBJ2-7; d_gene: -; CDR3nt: TGTGCCAGCAGCCGAACAGGGTCCGAGCAGTACTTC; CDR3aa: CASSRTGSEQYF
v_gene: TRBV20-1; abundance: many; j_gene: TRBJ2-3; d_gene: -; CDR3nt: TGCAGTGCGTCGGGGGACGCCCCCGGGGCTACAGATACGCAGTATTTT; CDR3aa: CSASGDAPGATDTQYF
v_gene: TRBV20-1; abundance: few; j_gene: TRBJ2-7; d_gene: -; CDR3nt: TGCAGTGCTAGAGTAGCGGCGCCCGCCTACGAGCAGTACTTC; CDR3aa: CSARVAAPAYEQYF
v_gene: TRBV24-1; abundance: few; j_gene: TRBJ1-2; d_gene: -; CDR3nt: TGTGCCACCAGTTATGGAGCTTTCAACTATGGCTACACCTTC; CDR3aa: CATSYGAFNYGYTF
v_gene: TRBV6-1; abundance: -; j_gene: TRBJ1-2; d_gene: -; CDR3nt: TGTGCCAGCAGTCAACGGATCTATGGCTACACCTTC; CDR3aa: CASSQRIYGYTF
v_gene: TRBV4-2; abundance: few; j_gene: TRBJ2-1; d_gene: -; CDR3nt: TGTGCCAGCAGCCAAGATAGGGGCCAGGGGGGCTATGAGCAGTTCTTC; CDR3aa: CASSQDRGQGGYEQFF
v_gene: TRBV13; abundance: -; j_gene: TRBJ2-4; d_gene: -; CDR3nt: TGTGCCAGCAGCTTAGTTGGGGAGGCCAAAAACATTCAGTACTTC; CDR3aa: CASSLVGEAKNIQYF
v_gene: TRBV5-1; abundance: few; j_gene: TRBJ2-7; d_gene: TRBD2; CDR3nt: TGCGCCAGCAGCTTGGTAGTTAGCGGGTCCTACGAGCAGTACTTC; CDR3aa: CASSLVVSGSYEQYF
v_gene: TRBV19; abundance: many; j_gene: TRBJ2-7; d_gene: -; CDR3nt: TGTGCCAGTAGTATCACGGCAGCGTCTTCGGACGAGCAGTACTTC; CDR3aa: CASSITAASSDEQYF
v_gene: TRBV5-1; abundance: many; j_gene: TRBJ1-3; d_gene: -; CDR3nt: TGCGCCAGCAGCTTGGAAGGGTCTGGAAACACCATATATTTT; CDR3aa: CASSLEGSGNTIYF
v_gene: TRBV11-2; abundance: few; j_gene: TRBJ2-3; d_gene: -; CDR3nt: TGTGCCAGCACTGGACAGCCCACAGATACGCAGTATTTT; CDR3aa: CASTGQPTDTQYF
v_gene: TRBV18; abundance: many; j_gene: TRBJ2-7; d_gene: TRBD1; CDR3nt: TGTGCCAGCTCACTTCCGGGACAGCAAGACTACGAGCAGTACTTC; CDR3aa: CASSLPGQQDYEQYF
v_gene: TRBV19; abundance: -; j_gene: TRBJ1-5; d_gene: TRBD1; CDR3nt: TGTGCCAGTAGTATCGGGACAGGTGAGACGCCCCAGCATTTT; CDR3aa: CASSIGTGETPQHF
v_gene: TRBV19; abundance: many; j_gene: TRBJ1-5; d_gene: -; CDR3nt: TGTGCCAGTACCCCAGAGGGGCAGCCCCAGCATTTT; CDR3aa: CASTPEGQPQHF
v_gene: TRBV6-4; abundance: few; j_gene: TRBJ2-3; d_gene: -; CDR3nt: TGTGCCAGCAGTGACTCGGCCGGGACTAGCACAGATACGCAGTATTTT; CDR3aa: CASSDSAGTSTDTQYF
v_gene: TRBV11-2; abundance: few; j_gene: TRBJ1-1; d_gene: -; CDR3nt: TGTGCCAGCAGCCTAACCAGGGGTTCAGGAGCTTTCTTT; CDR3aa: CASSLTRGSGAFF
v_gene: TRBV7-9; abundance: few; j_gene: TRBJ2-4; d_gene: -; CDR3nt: TGTGCCAGCAGCCCCGACCCGAGCGACATTCAGTACTTC; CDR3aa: CASSPDPSDIQYF
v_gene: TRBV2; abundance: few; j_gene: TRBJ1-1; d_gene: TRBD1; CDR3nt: TGTGCCAGCCAGTCCCGGGCAGGGGGGAACACTGAAGCTTTCTTT; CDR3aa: CASQSRAGGNTEAFF
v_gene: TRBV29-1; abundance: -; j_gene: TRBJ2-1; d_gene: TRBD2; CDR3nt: TGCAGCGTTACTAGCGGGGGGGCCGGTGAGCAGTTCTTC; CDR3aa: CSVTSGGAGEQFF
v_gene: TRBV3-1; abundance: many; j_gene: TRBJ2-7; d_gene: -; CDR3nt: TGTGCCAGCAGCCAAGATAGGATCGGCTACGAGCAGTACTTC; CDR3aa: CASSQDRIGYEQYF
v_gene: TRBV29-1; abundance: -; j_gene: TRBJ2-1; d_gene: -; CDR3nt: TGCAGCGTTGAAGAGGGACAGCAGTTCTTC; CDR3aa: CSVEEGQQFF
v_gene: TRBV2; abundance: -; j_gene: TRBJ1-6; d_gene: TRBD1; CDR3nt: TGTGCCAGCAGTGGGCCCCGGGACAGGCCCAATAATTCACCCCTCCACTTT; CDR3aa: CASSGPRDRPNNSPLHF
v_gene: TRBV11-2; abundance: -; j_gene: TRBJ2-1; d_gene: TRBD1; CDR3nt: TGTGCCAGCACCGGGACAGGCTCCTACAATGAGCAGTTCTTC; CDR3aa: CASTGTGSYNEQFF
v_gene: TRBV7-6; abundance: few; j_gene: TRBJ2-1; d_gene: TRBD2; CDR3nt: TGTGCCACCGTGCTAGCGGGACACAATGAGCAGTTCTTC; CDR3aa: CATVLAGHNEQFF
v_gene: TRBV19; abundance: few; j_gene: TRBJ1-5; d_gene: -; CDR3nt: TGTGCCAGTAGTATAACGGTAGCAGTCAATCAGCCCCAGCATTTT; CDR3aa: CASSITVAVNQPQHF
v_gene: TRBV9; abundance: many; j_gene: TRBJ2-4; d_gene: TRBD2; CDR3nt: TGTGCCAGCAGCCTGGATGGAGGCGGGAGTGACATTCAGTACTTC; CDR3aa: CASSLDGGGSDIQYF
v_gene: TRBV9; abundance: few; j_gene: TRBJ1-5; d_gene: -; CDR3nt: TGTGCCAGCAGCGTAGCCCCAGCCCCTTGGGATCAGCCCCAGCATTTT; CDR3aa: CASSVAPAPWDQPQHF
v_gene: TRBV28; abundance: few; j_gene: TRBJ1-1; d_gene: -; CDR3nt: TGTGCCAGCAGTGTGGAACCGGGCACTGAAGCTTTCTTT; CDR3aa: CASSVEPGTEAFF
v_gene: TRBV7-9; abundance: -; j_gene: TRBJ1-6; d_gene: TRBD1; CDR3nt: TGTGCCAGCAGCGAGGGACAGGGCTGGGGTTCACCCCTCCACTTT; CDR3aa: CASSEGQGWGSPLHF
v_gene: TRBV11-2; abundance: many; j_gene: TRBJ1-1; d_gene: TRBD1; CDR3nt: TGTGCCAGCACCGGAGGGTACAGGGGGTCCGCGTTGAGTGCTGAAGCTTTCTTT; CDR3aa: CASTGGYRGSALSAEAFF
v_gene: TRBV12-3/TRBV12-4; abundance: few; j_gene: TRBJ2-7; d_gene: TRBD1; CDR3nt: TGTGCCAGCAATACCGGGACAGGTCCCCACGAGCAGTACTTC; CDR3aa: CASNTGTGPHEQYF
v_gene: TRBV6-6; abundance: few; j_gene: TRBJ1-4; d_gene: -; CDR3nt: TGTGCCAGCAGTCCCTCACGGGAAAAACTGTTTTTT; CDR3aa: CASSPSREKLFF
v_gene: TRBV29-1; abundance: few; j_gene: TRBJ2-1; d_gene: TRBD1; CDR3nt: TGCAGCGTTTCAGGGGGCGTTCGGAATGAGCAGTTCTTC; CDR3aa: CSVSGGVRNEQFF
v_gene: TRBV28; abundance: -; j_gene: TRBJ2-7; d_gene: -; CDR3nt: TGTGCCAGCGGATTTTCAGGGTCCTACGAGCAGTACTTC; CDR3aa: CASGFSGSYEQYF
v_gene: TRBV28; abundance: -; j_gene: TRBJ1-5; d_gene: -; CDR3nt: TGTGCCAGCAGTTTGTTAGCAGGCGGCAATCAGCCCCAGCATTTT; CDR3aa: CASSLLAGGNQPQHF
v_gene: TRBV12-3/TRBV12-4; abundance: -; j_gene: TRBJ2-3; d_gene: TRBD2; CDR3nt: TGTGCCAGCAGACGCCGCGCCGGACTAGCGGACACAGATACGCAGTATTTT; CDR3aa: CASRRRAGLADTDTQYF